The 26 T cell receptor beta chains below come from one sample, sequenced in a study of cytomegalovirus exposure and HLA in healthy donors. The PCR made use of 60 Vbeta and 13 Jbeta primers. The protocol was immunoSEQ multiplex PCR, while the TCRdb copy is restricted to in-frame clones and leaves out a portion. The sample shows over 95,000 clones, about three quarters of them seen only once. The sequenced sample was PBMCs. These receptors came from a woman in her thirties or forties in good health and CMV-seropositive.

The sample holds one count of this clone. The chain uses TRBV2 and TRBJ2-2, with 7 bases aligning to TRBD1. The germline CDR1 and CDR2 sequences are SNHLY and FYNNEI. CDR3 size: 16 residues. Trimming cost V 5 bases and J 1 base; bases outside gene matches: 7. The CDR3 sequence is CASSQRGQLNTGELFF. The CDR3 DNA follows: TGTGCCAGCAGTCAAAGGGGACAGCTGAACACCGGGGAGCTGTTTTTT.

This clone was seen a few times. The chain recombines TRBV5-4 with TRBJ2-2; 7 positions match TRBD2. V lost 2 bases, J lost 4 bases, and 8 bases stayed unmatched. Germline V gene data show CDR1 as SGHNT and CDR2 as YYREEE (reference sequence). This CDR3 has 16 amino acids. The CDR3 DNA reads TGTGCCAGCAGCTTCCCCCTGGGGGGGGTCACCGGGGAGCTGTTTTTT. It encodes CASSFPLGGVTGELFF.

The V call is TRBV7-2, the J call TRBJ2-7; D perhaps matches TRBD2 (6 bases). The V end lost 3 bases, the J end lost 2 bases, and 14 bases lay between the germline ends. Per germline, CDR1 SGHTA and CDR2 FQGNSA. The CDR3 is made up of 15 amino acids. The CDR3 DNA follows: TGTGCCAGCAGCTTCGACCAGCGGGCGACCTACGAGCAGTACTTC. Its protein is CASSFDQRATYEQYF.

The chain employs TRBV5-4 and TRBJ2-1, with D hard to call. Trimming left V 4 bases short and J 8 bases short, with 10 bases between. There are 12 residues in the CDR3. CDR1 and CDR2 from the germline V gene are SGHNT and YYREEE (reference sequence). CDR3 sequence: CASSIRWDEQFF. CDR3 sequence (DNA): TGTGCCAGCAGCATCAGGTGGGATGAGCAGTTCTTC.

This clone occurred a few times. The chain joins TRBV2 to TRBJ1-4; the D gene is possibly TRBD1 (5 bases). The CDR3 loop spans 15 amino acids. Germline V gene data show CDR1 as SNHLY and CDR2 as FYNNEI. V dropped 4 bases and J dropped 0 bases, with 9 bases sitting between them. CDR3 bases: TGTGCCAGCAGTGTCCCGGGGGCAACTAATGAAAAACTGTTTTTT. Its protein product is CASSVPGATNEKLFF.

This chain connects TRBV5-1 to TRBJ2-2, with D possibly being TRBD2 (5 bases). Germline CDR1 and CDR2: SGHRS and YFSETQ. Trimming took off 4 bases at V and 5 bases at J, with 15 bases between the two ends. The CDR3 sequence is 15 residues long. The CDR3 DNA is TGCGCCAGCAGCCCTCGGGTCTCGGGGACCGGGGAGCTGTTTTTT. This sequence encodes CASSPRVSGTGELFF.

This clone has only a few counts. The chain has TRBV6-5 and TRBJ2-3; possible D gene TRBD2, 5 bases. Germline loops: CDR1 MNHEY, CDR2 SVGAGI. This CDR3 spans 15 amino acids. V was clipped by 0 bases and J by 6 bases, with 13 bases between them. In nucleotides, the CDR3 is TGTGCCAGCAGTTACTCGGCAGAGGGTGGGGATACGCAGTATTTT. Its protein is CASSYSAEGGDTQYF.

The chain joins TRBV10-3 to TRBJ2-7; 10 nucleotides line up with TRBD1. Trimming removed 5 bases from V and 1 base from J; junction bases left unmatched: 14. Germline V gene sequence: CDR1 ENHRY, CDR2 SYGVKD. The CDR3 sequence is 18 residues long. For the CDR3, the DNA is TGTGCCATCAGTAGAACCGCCCCCCGGGACAGGGGATCCTACGAGCAGTACTTC. It translates to CAISRTAPRDRGSYEQYF.

V is TRBV6-5 and J is TRBJ1-5; D ambiguous. Germline assignment: CDR1 MNHEY and CDR2 SVGAGI. Between the trimmed V and J ends, which lost 6 bases and 5 bases, there was a span of 5 bases. This CDR3 has 11 amino acids. CDR3: CASRGDQPQHF. The CDR3 DNA is TGTGCCAGCAGGGGAGATCAGCCCCAGCATTTT.

This clone came up once. The chain couples TRBV6-5 to TRBJ1-5; no clear D. The V and J ends lost 9 bases and 5 bases respectively, with 8 bases between them. This CDR3 is 11 amino acids long. Germline values: CDR1 MNHEY, CDR2 SVGAGI. The CDR3 is CASGGYQPQHF. The CDR3, as DNA: TGTGCCAGTGGTGGCTATCAGCCCCAGCATTTT.

The V gene is TRBV28, the J gene TRBJ1-5; 8 nucleotides align to TRBD1. In germline, CDR1 is MDHEN, CDR2 SYDVKM. The trim removed 4 bases at V and 8 bases at J, leaving 13 bases unmatched. This CDR3 spans 16 amino acids. CDR3 nucleotide sequence: TGTGCCAGCAGTTACCCGGACAGGGCTACGAGCGAGCCCCAGCATTTT. It codes for CASSYPDRATSEPQHF. The entire variable domain, with the rest obtained from reference TRBV28 and TRBJ1-5, is as follows: DVKVTQSSRYLVKRTGEKVFLECVQDMDHENMFWYRQDPGLGLRLIYFSYDVKMKEKGDIPEGYSVSREKKERFSLILESASTNQTSMYLCASSYPDRATSEPQHFGDGTRLSIL.

Ten or more counts support this clone. The rearrangement uses TRBV2 and TRBJ1-4, with D possibly TRBD1 on 5 matching bases. The CDR3 consists of 12 residues. The V and J ends lost 5 bases and 7 bases respectively, with 8 bases between them. CDR1 SNHLY and CDR2 FYNNEI come from the germline V gene. CDR3 nucleotide sequence: TGTGCCAGCAGTCCTGACAGTGAAAAACTGTTTTTT. Residues: CASSPDSEKLFF.

The chain recombines TRBV6-5 with TRBJ1-1; D remains ambiguous. CDR3 length: 15 residues. Per the germline V gene, CDR1 is MNHEY and CDR2 is SVGAGI. V gave up 4 bases and J gave up 0 bases, with 12 bases separating them. The CDR3 nucleotides read TGTGCCAGCAGTTTATACAGTACCATGAACACTGAAGCTTTCTTT. Translating gives CASSLYSTMNTEAFF.

This chain connects TRBV5-1 to TRBJ2-3; D remains unclear. CDR1 and CDR2 (germline): SGHRS, YFSETQ. Trimming left V 0 bases short and J 3 bases short, with 5 bases between. There are 13 residues in the CDR3. The chain's CDR3 is CASSLGQTDTQYF. In nucleotides, the CDR3 is TGCGCCAGCAGCTTGGGACAAACAGATACGCAGTATTTT.

The chain uses TRBV15 and TRBJ2-7, with 7 bases that match TRBD2. Germline CDR1 LNHNV, CDR2 YYDKDF (reference sequence). The CDR3 contains 16 residues. V lost 1 base to trimming and J lost 1 base; unmatched junction nucleotides: 7. This CDR3 reads CATSRGEGSGSYEQYF. For the CDR3, the DNA is TGTGCCACCAGCAGAGGGGAGGGCAGTGGGTCCTACGAGCAGTACTTC.

V and J are TRBV27 and TRBJ1-1; D is possibly TRBD1 (5 bases). The CDR3 loop spans 14 amino acids. Germline CDR1 MNHEY, CDR2 SMNVEV (reference sequence). V lost 2 bases to trimming and J lost 1 base, with 8 bases between them. The CDR3 loop is CASSLGRGNTEAFF. In DNA, the CDR3 is TGTGCCAGCAGTTTAGGGAGGGGGAACACTGAAGCTTTCTTT.

The chain couples TRBV6-1 to TRBJ2-5; D is ambiguous. The germline CDR1 and CDR2 sequences are MNHNS and SASEGT. V lost 3 bases and J lost 4, with 3 bases in between. The CDR3 length is 11 residues. In DNA, the CDR3 is TGTGCCAGCAGTGAGAGAGAGACCCAGTACTTC. As protein: CASSERETQYF.

The chain has TRBV2 and TRBJ1-2, with D tentatively TRBD1 (6 bases). Per the germline V gene, CDR1 is SNHLY and CDR2 is FYNNEI. Trimming removed 6 bases at V and 6 bases at J, with 17 bases between. The CDR3 has 14 amino acids. Here the CDR3 DNA reads TGTGCCAGCAGGTCCCCGGGAGGGGGACATGGCTACACCTTC. Residues: CASRSPGGGHGYTF.

The chain links TRBV2 to TRBJ1-1; D not certain. V was shortened by 6 bases and J by 1 base, with 9 bases between the two germline ends. Germline values: CDR1 SNHLY, CDR2 FYNNEI. The CDR3 has 13 amino acids. The CDR3 DNA follows: TGTGCCAGCAGCCCGGAGAGGAACACTGAAGCTTTCTTT. The encoded protein is CASSPERNTEAFF. Together with reference TRBV2 and TRBJ1-1, the CDR3 gives the full variable domain: EPEVTQTPSHQVTQMGQEVILRCVPISNHLYFYWYRQILGQKVEFLVSFYNNEISEKSEIFDDQFSVERPDGSNFTLKIRSTKLEDSAMYFCASSPERNTEAFFGQGTRLTVV.

The genes are TRBV5-1 and TRBJ1-6; TRBD1 aligns across 7 bases. In germline, CDR1 is SGHRS, CDR2 YFSETQ. The CDR3 contains 14 residues. Trimming took 4 bases from V and 10 from J; bases not matched to a gene: 8. The DNA of the CDR3 is TGCGCCAGCAGCCCAATGACAGGGTTGTCACCCCTCCACTTT. Protein: CASSPMTGLSPLHF.

The V gene is TRBV5-6, the J gene TRBJ2-3, with 7 bases that match TRBD2. In germline, CDR1 is SGHDT, CDR2 YYEEEE. V shed 2 bases, J shed 5 bases, and the junction held 14 bases outside the gene matches. This CDR3 is built from 17 residues. The CDR3, as DNA: TGTGCCAGCAGCTTTACGGGGTGGGGCGGGGGTGGAGATACGCAGTATTTT. It yields the protein CASSFTGWGGGGDTQYF.

The V and J genes are TRBV6-5 and TRBJ1-6, with TRBD1 identical over 11 bases. The germline V gene encodes CDR1 MNHEY and CDR2 SVGAGI. CDR3 size: 15 residues. The J segment lost 10 bases and the V segment lost 2 bases, leaving 4 bases of the junction unmatched. As DNA, the CDR3 is TGTGCCAGCAGTTACGGGACAGGGGGTAGGTCACCCCTCCACTTT. Protein sequence: CASSYGTGGRSPLHF.

The chain has TRBV2 and TRBJ2-3; tentative D call: TRBD1 (5 bases). V was trimmed by 4 bases and J by 1 base, leaving 9 bases between them. Germline V gene sequence: CDR1 SNHLY, CDR2 FYNNEI. The CDR3 contains 14 residues. The CDR3: CASSVGRGTDTQYF. The CDR3 bases are TGTGCCAGCAGTGTGGGCAGGGGCACAGATACGCAGTATTTT.

This clone was seen more than once but under ten times. The rearrangement joins TRBV7-2 to TRBJ2-1; perhaps TRBD2 as D (5 bases). Trimming pared 0 bases from V and 8 bases from J, leaving 11 bases between. Germline values: CDR1 SGHTA, CDR2 FQGNSA. CDR3 length: 14 residues. The DNA of the CDR3 is TGTGCCAGCAGCTTAGCGTTAGCGTTCGATGAGCAGTTCTTC. It encodes CASSLALAFDEQFF.

The chain has TRBV20-1 and TRBJ1-2; no definite D call. Germline values: CDR1 DFQATT, CDR2 SNEGSKA (reference sequence). The CDR3 is made up of 10 amino acids. Trimming took off 5 bases at V and 5 bases at J, with 6 bases between the two ends. The CDR3 is CSAPIYGYTF. CDR3 nucleotide sequence: TGCAGTGCTCCCATTTATGGCTACACCTTC.

The chain has TRBV18 and TRBJ2-1; maybe TRBD1 (5 bases). Germline V gene data show CDR1 as KGHSH and CDR2 as LQKENI. The CDR3 totals 12 residues. The germline V and J ends were trimmed by 2 bases and 14 bases, with 13 bases remaining between them. CDR3 sequence (DNA): TGTGCCAGCTCACCAGATGACAGCCTAAAGTTCTTC. Amino acids: CASSPDDSLKFF.